The 24 T cell receptor beta chains below come from one sample, sequenced in a study of response to subunit inactivated influenza vaccine. MiXCR was run by TCRdb on the RT-PCR reads, yielding one entry per CDR3 protein. This table has fewer than 600,000 distinct CDR3 sequences, approximately 7.8% appearing once. The sequencing here drew on PBMCs from blood, taken less than 30 months after vaccination. Source of these receptors: a man aged 50 to 69 who received an inactivated influenza vaccine.

This clonotype was picked up a small number of times. The chain employs TRBV20-1 and TRBJ2-1; 8 bases are a match to TRBD2. The CDR3 length is 15 residues. Trimming cost V 3 bases and J 4 bases; bases outside gene matches: 8. Germline CDR1 is DFQATT and CDR2 is SNEGSKA (reference sequence). The CDR3 DNA follows: TGCAGTGCTAGTCCACCCAGCGGGGGTTACAATGAGCAGTTCTTC. The encoded protein is CSASPPSGGYNEQFF.

This clonotype has more than one count but fewer than ten. The V and J genes are TRBV30 and TRBJ2-6; 8 positions agree with TRBD1. Germline V lookup: CDR1 GTSNPN, CDR2 SVGIG (reference sequence). The CDR3 consists of 15 residues. Unmatched junction bases numbered 5, after V lost 4 bases and J lost 3 bases. Here the CDR3 reads CAWTRTGNGANVLTF. Here the CDR3 DNA reads TGTGCCTGGACGCGGACAGGGAATGGGGCCAACGTCCTGACTTTC.

This clonotype occurred many times. The CDR3 sequence is CASSRLAGGTTSYEQYF. The CDR3 DNA sequence: TGTGCCAGCAGTAGACTAGCGGGGGGAACAACCTCCTACGAGCAGTACTTC. The rearrangement links TRBV27 to TRBJ2-7, with 13 bases lining up with TRBD2. CDR1 MNHEY and CDR2 SMNVEV come from the germline V gene (reference sequence). Trimming at V came to 5 bases and at J to 0 bases, leaving 7 bases not matched to a gene. CDR3 length equals 17 residues.

This clonotype has only a few counts. The V gene is TRBV20-1, the J gene TRBJ2-3, with 7 bases that match TRBD2. V shed 3 bases and J 0 bases; nucleotides not matched to a gene: 6. The CDR3 length is 15 residues. CDR1 DFQATT and CDR2 SNEGSKA come from the germline V gene (reference sequence). CDR3 region: CSASGVAGSTDTQYF. CDR3 DNA: TGCAGTGCTAGTGGGGTAGCGGGCAGCACAGATACGCAGTATTTT.

This clonotype was detected ten times or more. The gene calls are TRBV4-1 and TRBJ2-1; 16 bases fit TRBD2. The trim removed 4 bases at V and 8 bases at J, leaving 17 bases unmatched. There are 20 residues in the CDR3. Germline values: CDR1 MGHRA, CDR2 YSYEKL. In nucleotides, the CDR3 is TGCGCCAGCAGCCTCACCCCGGGACTAGCGGGGGGGTCGTCGAGGCATGAGCAGTTCTTC. This sequence encodes CASSLTPGLAGGSSRHEQFF.

The table lists this clonotype with many counts. The chain is built from TRBV12-3 or TRBV12-4 and TRBJ2-1; D not certain. Trimming shortened V by 3 bases and J by 10 bases, and 10 bases separated the two germline ends. This CDR3 region has 12 residues. CDR3: CASSFGVGEQFF. In nucleotides, the CDR3 is TGTGCCAGCAGTTTTGGGGTAGGAGAGCAGTTCTTC.

This clonotype was counted between two and nine times. The V call is TRBV9, the J call TRBJ1-1, with D unclear. CDR1 is SGDLS and CDR2 is YYNGEE in the germline V gene. The CDR3 is 14 residues long. V lost 0 bases and J 5 bases, leaving 11 bases between the germline ends. The chain's CDR3 is CASSVGPPGTEAFF. The CDR3 DNA follows: TGTGCCAGCAGCGTAGGGCCGCCGGGGACTGAAGCTTTCTTT.

At least ten counts were recorded for this clonotype. The rearrangement uses TRBV4-2 and TRBJ2-3; D is perhaps TRBD2 (6 bases). V was clipped by 1 base and J by 11 bases, with 10 bases between them. Germline loops: CDR1 LGHNA, CDR2 YNFKEQ. CDR3 size: 12 residues. This chain's CDR3 is CASSQARELQYF. CDR3 DNA sequence: TGTGCCAGCAGCCAAGCCCGGGAGTTGCAGTATTTT.

This clonotype was seen many times. V and J are TRBV7-9 and TRBJ1-2, with TRBD1 matching 7 bases. With V trimmed by 4 bases and J by 1 base, 6 bases remained unmatched. Per germline, CDR1 SEHNR and CDR2 FQNEAQ (reference sequence). The CDR3 covers 15 residues. The CDR3 sequence: CASSWGTVGNYGYTF. The CDR3 DNA sequence: TGTGCCAGCAGCTGGGGGACAGTGGGTAACTATGGCTACACCTTC.

This clonotype was recorded many times. The V gene is TRBV28, the J gene TRBJ2-1; D call uncertain. Deletions cut 4 bases from V and 7 bases from J, with 23 bases between. The CDR3 consists of 17 residues. Germline assignment: CDR1 MDHEN and CDR2 SYDVKM. CDR3 loop: CASSSRTTSRQTNEQFF. CDR3 coding DNA: TGTGCCAGCAGTTCCAGAACCACTTCCCGGCAGACTAATGAGCAGTTCTTC.

This clonotype was seen ten or more times. This chain joins TRBV20-1 and TRBJ2-1; TRBD2 matches 7 bases. The V segment lost 1 base and the J segment 8 bases; nucleotides outside the gene matches: 8. This CDR3 comprises 14 residues. In germline, CDR1 is DFQATT, CDR2 SNEGSKA (reference sequence). CDR3 bases: TGCAGTGCTAGAGTGCCAGGGACTACCCATGAGCAGTTCTTC. This translates into CSARVPGTTHEQFF.

This rearrangement joins TRBV24-1 to TRBJ2-6; TRBD1 matches at 7 bases. This CDR3 is built from 16 residues. CDR1 is KGHDR and CDR2 is SFDVKD in the germline V gene. The V gene end was trimmed by 5 bases and the J gene end by 2 bases; junction bases not matched to a gene: 5. In nucleotides, the CDR3 is TGTGCCACCAGTGCCGGAGACAGGGCTGGGGCCAACGTCCTGACTTTC. Its translation: CATSAGDRAGANVLTF.

The sample holds many counts of this clonotype. The rearrangement uses TRBV6-1 and TRBJ2-1; D tentatively fits TRBD1 or TRBD2 (5 bases each). The length of the CDR3 is 12 residues. V lost 6 bases to trimming and J lost 5 bases, with 8 bases between them. Germline CDR1 is MNHNS and CDR2 is SASEGT. CDR3 sequence: CASRWGNNEQFF. CDR3 coding DNA: TGTGCCAGCAGGTGGGGGAACAATGAGCAGTTCTTC.

The chain carries TRBV7-3 and TRBJ2-1; 14 bases fit TRBD2. Losses at the gene ends were 3 bases for V and 3 bases for J; bases not matched to a gene: 10. CDR3 size: 19 residues. Looked up from germline, CDR1 is SGHTA and CDR2 is FQGTGA. The CDR3 reads CASSFRGLAGEMVYNEQFF. In nucleotides, the CDR3 is TGTGCCAGCAGCTTTAGGGGACTAGCGGGAGAGATGGTCTACAATGAGCAGTTCTTC.

The chain links TRBV12-3 or TRBV12-4 to TRBJ1-4, with D tentatively TRBD1 (6 bases). The CDR3 contains 16 residues. V was cut by 2 bases and J by 10 bases, with 20 bases left in between. DNA of the CDR3: TGTGCCAGCAGTTTATTAGGGGGAGTAAAGGGGAGAAAACTGTTTTTT. This gives the protein CASSLLGGVKGRKLFF.

This clonotype was seen more than once but under ten times. This sequence joins TRBV7-8 and TRBJ2-7; TRBD1 matches 9 bases. V was clipped by 5 bases and J by 7 bases; unmatched bases: 15. Germline V gene data show CDR1 as SGHVS and CDR2 as FQNEAQ. CDR3 size: 16 residues. CDR3 region: CASSQTGRGDREEQYF. In DNA, the CDR3 is TGTGCCAGCAGCCAAACGGGTCGTGGGGACAGGGAGGAGCAGTACTTC.

This clonotype was detected only a few times. This CDR3 reads CASSSGLQETQYF. In DNA form, the CDR3 reads TGTGCCAGCAGCTCGGGGCTACAAGAGACCCAGTACTTC. J is TRBJ2-5 and V is TRBV7-9; D is tentatively TRBD1 or TRBD2 (5 bases each). This CDR3 comprises 13 residues. V was cut by 4 bases and J by 2 bases, with 8 bases left in between. Per the germline V gene, CDR1 is SEHNR and CDR2 is FQNEAQ (reference sequence).

This clonotype was observed at least ten times. The V gene is TRBV4-3, the J gene TRBJ1-4; 7 nucleotides agree with TRBD1. The CDR3 loop spans 14 amino acids. V lost 2 bases to trimming and J lost 5 bases; unmatched junction nucleotides: 2. Per germline, CDR1 LGHNA and CDR2 YSLEER. The CDR3 DNA is TGCGCCAGCAGCCAATGGACAGGAAATGAAAAACTGTTTTTT. It codes for CASSQWTGNEKLFF.

This clonotype came up a few times. The V call is TRBV5-1, the J call TRBJ2-3; 10 bases map to TRBD1. Germline lookup yields CDR1 SGHRS and CDR2 YFSETQ. Trimming removed 6 bases from V and 1 base from J; junction bases left unmatched: 5. The CDR3 contains 15 residues. This CDR3 is CASTIGTGGTDTQYF. The CDR3 DNA is TGCGCCAGCACGATTGGGACAGGGGGCACAGATACGCAGTATTTT.

This clonotype was counted ten times or more. The chain has TRBV5-1 and TRBJ1-4, with a weak D call TRBD1 (6 bases). The germline CDR1 and CDR2 sequences are SGHRS and YFSETQ. The CDR3 extends over 15 amino acids. The V gene lost 0 bases and the J gene lost 7 bases, with 13 bases spanning the gap. CDR3 sequence (DNA): TGCGCCAGCAGCTTGGCAGGGGCGCGTGGTGAAAAACTGTTTTTT. This encodes CASSLAGARGEKLFF.

This clonotype was recorded at least ten times. The rearrangement uses TRBV4-2 and TRBJ1-5; D might be TRBD1 (5 bases). This CDR3 contains 14 residues. In germline, CDR1 is LGHNA, CDR2 YNFKEQ. V was shortened by 4 bases and J by 7 bases, with 14 bases between the two germline ends. The DNA for the CDR3 is TGTGCCAGCAGCCGAGAGGGCCGGGGCCAGCCCCAGCATTTT. Protein: CASSREGRGQPQHF.

This clonotype has at least ten counts. The V gene is TRBV12-3 or TRBV12-4, the J gene TRBJ2-2, with no clear D. The CDR3 has 17 residues. V was cut by 2 bases and J by 0 bases, with 13 bases left in between. Here the CDR3 reads CASSLWGPRSNTGELFF. DNA of the CDR3: TGTGCCAGCAGTTTATGGGGTCCTCGCTCGAACACCGGGGAGCTGTTTTTT.

This clonotype showed up many times. The rearrangement links TRBV11-2 to TRBJ2-7, with D hard to call. Germline assignment: CDR1 SGHAT and CDR2 FQNNGV. Trimming pared 2 bases from V and 3 bases from J, leaving 11 bases between. The CDR3 consists of 14 residues. The CDR3 region has the DNA TGTGCCAGCAGCTTAACCCCGAGCAACTACGAGCAGTACTTC. Protein: CASSLTPSNYEQYF.

The DNA for the CDR3 is TGTGCCAGCAGTCTGGCTAGCGTGTCCTACGAGCAGTACTTC. Amino acids: CASSLASVSYEQYF. The chain links TRBV6-1 to TRBJ2-7; tentatively, D is TRBD2 (6 bases). Trimming pared 5 bases from V and 1 base from J, leaving 12 bases between. The CDR3 extends over 14 amino acids. Germline CDR1 is MNHNS and CDR2 is SASEGT.